This paragraph covers one T cell receptor (beta chain) sequence. Its antigen is not known. This sample is drawn from a study of graft-versus-host responses after intestinal transplantation. Study information: Grafts were multivisceral, liver-intestinal, or isolated intestinal. Tacrolimus plus steroids were given to all recipients for two to three years, preceded by anti-thymocyte globulin induction. Findings of the study overall: Analysis identified GvH clones in recipient marrow, with some appearing first in ileum or blood. The study associated peak circulating GvH clone levels with early post-transplant HvG declines.

Deletions cut 2 bases from V and 2 bases from J, with 7 bases between. The V gene's germline CDR1 is GTSNPN and CDR2 SVGIG (reference sequence). The CDR3 contains 12 residues. Assay used: immunoSEQ multiplex PCR; TCRdb lists only in-frame clones, some missing. The top ten hold less than 0.25% of the sample, which has roughly 36,000 clones, roughly 95% seen once. The chain joins TRBV30 to TRBJ2-7; no reliable D call. This clonotype originated in a human donor who was the organ donor for an intestinal transplant. Source: unstimulated CD8+ T cells sorted from spleen or lymph node cells, taken before transplant. The CDR3 protein is CAWSRQAYEQYF. The CDR3 nucleotides are TGTGCCTGGAGTAGGCAGGCCTACGAGCAGTACTTC. Supplemented by reference TRBV30 and TRBJ2-7, the full variable domain reads SQTIHQWPATLVQPVGSPLSLECTVEGTSNPNLYWYRQAAGRGLQLLFYSVGIGQISSEVPQNLSASRPQDRQFILSSKKLLLSDSGFYLCAWSRQAYEQYFGPGTRLTVT.